This T cell receptor (beta chain) originates from a study of shared clonotypes between healthy human individuals. Study-level information: Per donor, CD8 memory used one plate, CD8 naive used two, CD4 memory used three and CD4 naive used three.

Study-level findings and limits: Represented diversity, genetic and exposure-history alike, was limited by few donors.

The CDR3 runs to 14 residues. CDR1 SGHRS and CDR2 YFSETQ come from the germline V gene. V was shortened by 1 base and J by 3 bases, with 11 bases between the two germline ends. In the original analysis: Junction-only sequences without quality scores came from ImmunoSEQ, so filtering differed. Using immunoSEQ multiplex PCR, the repertoire was profiled, and TCRdb retains in-frame clones only, with some absent. D and trimming were read from the DNA, whereas the V and J calls and clone size are those reported in that table. The repertoire consists of fewer than 1.8 million clones, with 98% to 99% occurring once and the leading ten covering roughly 0.36%. Remarks on this clone: Its cognate antigen is unknown.

The TCR comes from a man in his thirties or forties in good health. The specimen was naive CD4+ T cells sorted from blood. Subset given: CD45RA+ positively selected. The chain links TRBV5-1 to TRBJ2-7; D remains unclear. The CDR3 sequence is CASSLSVPNYEQYF. In DNA, the CDR3 is TGCGCCAGCAGCTTGTCGGTGCCGAACTACGAGCAGTACTTC.